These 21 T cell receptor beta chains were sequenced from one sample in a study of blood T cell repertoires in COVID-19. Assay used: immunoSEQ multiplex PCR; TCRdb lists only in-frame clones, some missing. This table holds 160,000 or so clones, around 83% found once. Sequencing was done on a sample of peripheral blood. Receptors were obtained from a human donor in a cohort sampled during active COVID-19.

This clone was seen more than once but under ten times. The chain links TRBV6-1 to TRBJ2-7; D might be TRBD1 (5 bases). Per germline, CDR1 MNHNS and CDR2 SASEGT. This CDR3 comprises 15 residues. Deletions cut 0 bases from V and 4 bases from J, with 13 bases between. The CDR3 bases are TGTGCCAGCAGTGAAGCACGACAGATACATTACGAGCAGTACTTC. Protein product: CASSEARQIHYEQYF.

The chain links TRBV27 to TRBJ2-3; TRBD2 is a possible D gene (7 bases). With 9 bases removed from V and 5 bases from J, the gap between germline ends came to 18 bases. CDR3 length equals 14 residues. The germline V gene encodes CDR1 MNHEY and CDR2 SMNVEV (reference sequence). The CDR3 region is CASSEGGQGDTQYF. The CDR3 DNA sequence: TGTGCCAGTTCTGAGGGGGGGCAGGGAGATACGCAGTATTTT.

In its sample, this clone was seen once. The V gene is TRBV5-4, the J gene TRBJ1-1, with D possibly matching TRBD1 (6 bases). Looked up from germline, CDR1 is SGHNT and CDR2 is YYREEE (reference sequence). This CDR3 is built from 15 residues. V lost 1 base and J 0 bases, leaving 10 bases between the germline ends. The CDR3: CASSLMAGVNTEAFF. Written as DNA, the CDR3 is TGTGCCAGCAGCTTGATGGCAGGGGTGAACACTGAAGCTTTCTTT.

CDR3 sequence: CAISPGGGEVSYEQYF. The CDR3 DNA is TGTGCCATCAGCCCCGGGGGGGGCGAAGTCTCCTACGAGCAGTACTTC. This chain links TRBV10-3 with TRBJ2-7; 8 bases map to TRBD2. The CDR3 is made up of 16 amino acids. The germline CDR1 and CDR2 sequences are ENHRY and SYGVKD. The V gene end was trimmed by 6 bases and the J gene end by 0 bases; junction bases not matched to a gene: 10.

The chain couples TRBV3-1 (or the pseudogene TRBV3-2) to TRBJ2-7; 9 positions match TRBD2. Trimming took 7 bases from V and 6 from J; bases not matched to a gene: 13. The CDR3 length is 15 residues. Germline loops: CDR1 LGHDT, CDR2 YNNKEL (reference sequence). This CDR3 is CASTPGSGGLAEQYF. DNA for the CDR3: TGTGCCAGCACCCCGGGTAGCGGGGGCCTCGCCGAGCAGTACTTC.

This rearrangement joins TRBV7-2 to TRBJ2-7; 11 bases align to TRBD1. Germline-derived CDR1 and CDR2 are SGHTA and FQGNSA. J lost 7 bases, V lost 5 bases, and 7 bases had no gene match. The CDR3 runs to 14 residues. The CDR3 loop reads CASSTGQGAREQYF. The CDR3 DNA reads TGTGCCAGCAGCACCGGACAGGGGGCAAGAGAGCAGTACTTC. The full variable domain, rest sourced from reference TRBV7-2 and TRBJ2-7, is GAGVSQSPSNKVTEKGKDVELRCDPISGHTALYWYRQSLGQGLEFLIYFQGNSAPDKSGLPSDRFSAERTGGSVSTLTIQRTQQEDSAVYLCASSTGQGAREQYFGPGTRLTVT.

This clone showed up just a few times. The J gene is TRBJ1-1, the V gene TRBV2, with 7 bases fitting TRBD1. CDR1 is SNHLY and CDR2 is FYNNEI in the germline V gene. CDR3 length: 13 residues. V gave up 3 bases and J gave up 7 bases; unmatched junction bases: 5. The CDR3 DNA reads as TGTGCCAGCAGTGAGCCCGACAGGGTTGAAGCTTTCTTT. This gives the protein CASSEPDRVEAFF.

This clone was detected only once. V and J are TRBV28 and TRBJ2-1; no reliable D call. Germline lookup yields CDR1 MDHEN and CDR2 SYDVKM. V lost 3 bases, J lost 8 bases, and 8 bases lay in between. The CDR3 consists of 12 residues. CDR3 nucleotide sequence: TGTGCCAGCAGTTTCCTAGGAGATGAGCAGTTCTTC. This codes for CASSFLGDEQFF.

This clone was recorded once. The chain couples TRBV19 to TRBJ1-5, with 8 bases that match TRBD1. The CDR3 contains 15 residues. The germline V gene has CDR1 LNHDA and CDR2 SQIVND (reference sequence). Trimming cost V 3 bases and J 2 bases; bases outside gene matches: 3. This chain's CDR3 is CASSMDRVGNQPQHF. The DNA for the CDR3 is TGTGCCAGTAGTATGGACAGGGTGGGCAATCAGCCCCAGCATTTT.

Here the CDR3 DNA reads TGTGCCAGCAGCTTACTAGCGGGGGGCTCCTACGAGCAGTACTTC. Translated: CASSLLAGGSYEQYF. This sequence joins TRBV7-3 and TRBJ2-7, with 11 positions matching TRBD2. The V gene's germline CDR1 is SGHTA and CDR2 FQGTGA. The CDR3 covers 15 residues. V was pared by 2 bases and J by 0 bases, with 0 bases of the junction left unmatched.

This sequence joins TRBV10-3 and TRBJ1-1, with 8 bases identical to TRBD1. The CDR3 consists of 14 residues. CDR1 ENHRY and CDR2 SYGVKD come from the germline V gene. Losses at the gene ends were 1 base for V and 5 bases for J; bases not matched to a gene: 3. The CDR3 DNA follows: TGTGCCATCAGTGAGTTCAGGGGGCGTACTGAAGCTTTCTTT. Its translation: CAISEFRGRTEAFF.

CDR3 coding DNA: TGTGCCAGCAGCCAAGATGAGGCGGTCACTGAAGCTTTCTTT. This encodes CASSQDEAVTEAFF. The V and J genes are TRBV3-1 (or the pseudogene TRBV3-2) and TRBJ1-1; D unclear. The CDR3 is 14 amino acids. V was clipped by 0 bases and J by 4 bases, with 9 bases between them. Germline V gives CDR1 LGHDT, CDR2 YNNKEL (reference sequence).

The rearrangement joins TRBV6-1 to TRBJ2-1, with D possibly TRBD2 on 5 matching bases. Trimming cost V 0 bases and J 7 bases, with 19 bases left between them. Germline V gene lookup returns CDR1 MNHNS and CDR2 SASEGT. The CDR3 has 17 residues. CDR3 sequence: CASSEAAATGTLNEQFF. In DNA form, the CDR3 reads TGTGCCAGCAGTGAAGCGGCAGCGACGGGAACCCTTAATGAGCAGTTCTTC.

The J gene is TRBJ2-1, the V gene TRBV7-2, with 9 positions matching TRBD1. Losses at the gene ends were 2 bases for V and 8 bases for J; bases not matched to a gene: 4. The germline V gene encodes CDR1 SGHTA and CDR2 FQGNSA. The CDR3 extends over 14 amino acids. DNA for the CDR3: TGTGCCAGCAGCTTACGGGACAGGGAGGATGAGCAGTTCTTC. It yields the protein CASSLRDREDEQFF. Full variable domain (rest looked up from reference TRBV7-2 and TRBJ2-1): GAGVSQSPSNKVTEKGKDVELRCDPISGHTALYWYRQSLGQGLEFLIYFQGNSAPDKSGLPSDRFSAERTGGSVSTLTIQRTQQEDSAVYLCASSLRDREDEQFFGPGTRLTVL.

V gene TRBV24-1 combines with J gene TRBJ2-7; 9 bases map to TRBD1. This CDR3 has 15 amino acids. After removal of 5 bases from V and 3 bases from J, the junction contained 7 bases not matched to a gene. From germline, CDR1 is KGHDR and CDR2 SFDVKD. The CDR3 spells CATSGRGQGGYEQYF. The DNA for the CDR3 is TGTGCCACCAGTGGTAGGGGACAGGGAGGCTACGAGCAGTACTTC.

CDR3 DNA sequence: TGCGCCAGCAGCGCGGAGGGACTAGCGGAGAGAGAGCAGTACTTC. Translation gives CASSAEGLAEREQYF. The chain links TRBV5-1 to TRBJ2-7, with 11 bases that match TRBD2. This CDR3 has 15 amino acids. With 4 bases clipped from V and 7 bases from J, the junction kept 10 bases outside the gene matches. CDR1 is SGHRS, CDR2 YFSETQ, per germline.

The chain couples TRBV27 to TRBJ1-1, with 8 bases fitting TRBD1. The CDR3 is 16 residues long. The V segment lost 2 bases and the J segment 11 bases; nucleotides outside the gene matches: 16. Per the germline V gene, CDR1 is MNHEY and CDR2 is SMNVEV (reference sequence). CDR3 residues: CASSLRTGFSSLPAFF. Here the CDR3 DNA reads TGTGCCAGCAGTTTAAGGACAGGGTTTTCTTCCTTGCCGGCTTTCTTT.

This CDR3 reads CASSHDTGNTEAFF. The CDR3 nucleotides read TGTGCCAGCAGCCATGATACAGGGAACACTGAAGCTTTCTTT. V usage is TRBV5-6 and J usage is TRBJ1-1, with a possible D match to TRBD1 (5 bases). CDR3 length: 14 residues. With 4 bases removed from V and 1 base from J, the gap between germline ends came to 11 bases. CDR1 and CDR2 from the germline V gene are SGHDT and YYEEEE. The variable domain in full, with the rest retrieved from reference TRBV5-6 and TRBJ1-1, is DAGVTQSPTHLIKTRGQQVTLRCSPKSGHDTVSWYQQALGQGPQFIFQYYEEEERQRGNFPDRFSGHQFPNYSSELNVNALLLGDSALYLCASSHDTGNTEAFFGQGTRLTVV.

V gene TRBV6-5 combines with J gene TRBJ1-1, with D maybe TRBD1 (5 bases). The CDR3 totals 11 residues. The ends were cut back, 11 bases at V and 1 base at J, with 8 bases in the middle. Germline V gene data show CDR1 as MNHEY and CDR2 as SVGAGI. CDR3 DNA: TGTGCCGGACACAGGAACACTGAAGCTTTCTTT. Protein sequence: CAGHRNTEAFF.

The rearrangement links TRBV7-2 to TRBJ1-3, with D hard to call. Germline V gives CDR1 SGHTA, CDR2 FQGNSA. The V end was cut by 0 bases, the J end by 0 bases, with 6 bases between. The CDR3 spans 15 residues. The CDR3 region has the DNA TGTGCCAGCAGCTTAGCTCAGTTCTCTGGAAACACCATATATTTT. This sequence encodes CASSLAQFSGNTIYF.

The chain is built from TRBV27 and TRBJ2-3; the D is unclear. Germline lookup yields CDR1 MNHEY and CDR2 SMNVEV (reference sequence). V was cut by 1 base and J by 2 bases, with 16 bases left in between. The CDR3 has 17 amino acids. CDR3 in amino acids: CASSLYSGRSFTDTQYF. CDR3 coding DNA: TGTGCCAGCAGTTTATATTCAGGTCGGTCGTTCACAGATACGCAGTATTTT.